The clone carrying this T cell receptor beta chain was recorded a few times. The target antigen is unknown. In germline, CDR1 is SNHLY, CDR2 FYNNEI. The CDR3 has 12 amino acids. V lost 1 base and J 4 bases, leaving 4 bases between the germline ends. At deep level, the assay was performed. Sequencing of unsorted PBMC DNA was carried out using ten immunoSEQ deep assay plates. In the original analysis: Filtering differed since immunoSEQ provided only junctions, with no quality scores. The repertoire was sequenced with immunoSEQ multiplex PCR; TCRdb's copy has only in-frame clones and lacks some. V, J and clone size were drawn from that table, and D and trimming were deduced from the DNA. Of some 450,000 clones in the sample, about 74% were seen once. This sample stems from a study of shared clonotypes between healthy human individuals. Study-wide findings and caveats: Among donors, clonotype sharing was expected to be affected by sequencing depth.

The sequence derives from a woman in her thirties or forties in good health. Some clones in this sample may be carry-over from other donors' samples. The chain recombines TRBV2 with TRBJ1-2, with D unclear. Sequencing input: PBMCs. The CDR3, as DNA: TGTGCCAGCAGTGAAGAGTCCTATGGCTACACCTTC. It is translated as CASSEESYGYTF. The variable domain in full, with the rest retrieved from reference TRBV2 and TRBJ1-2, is EPEVTQTPSHQVTQMGQEVILRCVPISNHLYFYWYRQILGQKVEFLVSFYNNEISEKSEIFDDQFSVERPDGSNFTLKIRSTKLEDSAMYFCASSEESYGYTFGSGTRLTVV.